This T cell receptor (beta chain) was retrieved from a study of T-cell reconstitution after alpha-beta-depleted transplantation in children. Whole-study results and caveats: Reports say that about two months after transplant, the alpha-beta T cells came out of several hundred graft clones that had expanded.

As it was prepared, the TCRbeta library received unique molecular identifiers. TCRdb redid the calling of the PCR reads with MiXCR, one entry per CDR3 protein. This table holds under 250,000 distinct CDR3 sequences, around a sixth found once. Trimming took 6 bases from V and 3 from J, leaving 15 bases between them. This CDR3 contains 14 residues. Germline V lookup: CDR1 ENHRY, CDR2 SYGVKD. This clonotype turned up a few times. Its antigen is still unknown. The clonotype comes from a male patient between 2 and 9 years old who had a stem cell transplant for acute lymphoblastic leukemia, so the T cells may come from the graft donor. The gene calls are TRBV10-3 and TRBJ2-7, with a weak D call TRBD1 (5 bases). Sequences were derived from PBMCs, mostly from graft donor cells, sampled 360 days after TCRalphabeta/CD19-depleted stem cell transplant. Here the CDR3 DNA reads TGTGCCATCAGGACAGCCACGGAACTCTACGAGCAGTACTTC. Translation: CAIRTATELYEQYF.